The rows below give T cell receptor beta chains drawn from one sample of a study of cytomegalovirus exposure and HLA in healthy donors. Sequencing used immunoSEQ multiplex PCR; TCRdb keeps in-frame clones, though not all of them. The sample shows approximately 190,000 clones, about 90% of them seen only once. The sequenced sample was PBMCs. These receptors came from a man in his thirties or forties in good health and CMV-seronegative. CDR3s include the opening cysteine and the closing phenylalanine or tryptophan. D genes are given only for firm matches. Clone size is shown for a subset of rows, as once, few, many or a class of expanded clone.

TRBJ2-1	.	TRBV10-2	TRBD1	CASATGTADNEQFF	TGCGCCAGCGCCACCGGGACAGCCGACAATGAGCAGTTCTTC
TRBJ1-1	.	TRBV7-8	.	CASSPRGGGEAFF	TGTGCCAGCAGCCCCCGGGGGGGCGGTGAAGCTTTCTTT
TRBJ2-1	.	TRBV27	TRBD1	CASSRITGVSSYNEQFF	TGTGCCAGCAGTAGGATTACAGGGGTCAGCTCCTACAATGAGCAGTTCTTC
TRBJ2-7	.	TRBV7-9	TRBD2	CASSDTTGGAGGQDEQYF	TGTGCCAGCAGCGATACGACAGGAGGAGCGGGAGGGCAGGACGAGCAGTACTTC
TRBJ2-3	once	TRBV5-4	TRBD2	CASSPGLAGSSTDTQYF	TGTGCCAGCAGCCCGGGACTAGCGGGGTCTTCCACAGATACGCAGTATTTT
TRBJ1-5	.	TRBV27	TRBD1	CATGQGLGQPQHF	TGTGCCACCGGACAGGGTTTGGGTCAGCCCCAGCATTTT
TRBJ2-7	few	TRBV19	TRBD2	CASSPSAGVTQYEQYF	TGTGCCAGTAGCCCTTCTGCGGGGGTTACTCAGTACGAGCAGTACTTC
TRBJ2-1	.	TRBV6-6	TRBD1	CASSITGDVQFF	TGTGCCAGCAGTATCACAGGGGATGTGCAGTTCTTC
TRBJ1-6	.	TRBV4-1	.	CASSQDPTGTSSYNSPLHF	TGCGCCAGCAGCCAAGACCCCACAGGCACGAGCTCCTATAATTCACCCCTCCACTTT
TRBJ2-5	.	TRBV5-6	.	CASSSDYAGHQETQYF	TGTGCCAGCAGCTCGGACTACGCGGGACACCAAGAGACCCAGTACTTC
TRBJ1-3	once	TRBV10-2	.	CASSLSVRVSGNTIYF	TGCGCCAGCAGCCTATCCGTCAGGGTCTCTGGAAACACCATATATTTT
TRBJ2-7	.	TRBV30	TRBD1	CAWSVWTGVSYEQYF	TGTGCCTGGAGTGTGTGGACAGGTGTCTCCTACGAGCAGTACTTC
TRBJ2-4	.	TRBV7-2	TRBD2	CASSPPGGNIQYF	TGTGCCAGCAGCCCCCCGGGGGGAAACATTCAGTACTTC
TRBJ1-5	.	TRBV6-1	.	CASNRGGYRGQPQHF	TGTGCCAGCAACCGAGGAGGGTACCGCGGGCAGCCCCAGCATTTT
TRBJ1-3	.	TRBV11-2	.	CASSLALGGNTIYF	TGTGCCAGCAGCTTAGCTCTAGGTGGAAACACCATATATTTT
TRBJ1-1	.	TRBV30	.	CAWPDVGANTEAFF	TGTGCCTGGCCAGATGTGGGGGCTAACACTGAAGCTTTCTTT